These 24 T cell receptor beta chains were all obtained from the same sample, sequenced in a study of OX40 agonist ivuxolimab in advanced cancers. The assay was immunoSEQ multiplex PCR, and TCRdb's table has in-frame clones only and misses some. The sample lists about 25,000 clones; 70% to 90% were seen once. The sequences come from CD4+ or CD8+ T cells sorted from blood, collected in a trial of the OX40 agonist ivuxolimab. Receptors were obtained from an adult with an advanced solid tumor such as melanoma, head and neck, liver or kidney cancer.

As for this clone: It is likely a read error, because the conserved phenylalanine at the end of the CDR3 is missing. V and J are TRBV7-9 and TRBJ2-7; unclear D gene. Germline V gene data show CDR1 as SEHNR and CDR2 as FQNEAQ (reference sequence). With 3 bases removed from V and 3 bases from J, the gap between germline ends came to 12 bases. The CDR3 has 14 amino acids. CDR3 bases: TGTGCCAGCAGCTTGACGAGTGGGTACTACGAGCAGTACCTC. Residues: CASSLTSGYYEQYL.

The chain employs TRBV5-1 and TRBJ1-1, with D hard to call. CDR1 is SGHRS and CDR2 is YFSETQ in the germline V gene. The CDR3 has 14 residues. Trimming took off 0 bases at V and 5 bases at J, with 11 bases between the two ends. The CDR3 region is CASSLDGVGTEAFF. CDR3 nucleotides: TGCGCCAGCAGCTTGGACGGGGTTGGGACTGAAGCTTTCTTT.

V usage is TRBV15 and J usage is TRBJ1-6; D gene ambiguous. CDR3 length equals 14 residues. The V gene's germline CDR1 is LNHNV and CDR2 YYDKDF (reference sequence). V lost 1 base and J 14 bases, leaving 15 bases between the germline ends. CDR3: CATSRGGNTPSLHF. DNA for the CDR3: TGTGCCACCAGCAGAGGAGGGAATACTCCGTCCCTCCACTTT.

The chain combines TRBV4-1 with TRBJ2-5; D ambiguous. Germline assignment: CDR1 MGHRA and CDR2 YSYEKL. The CDR3 consists of 16 residues. Trimming took off 0 bases at V and 4 bases at J, with 15 bases between the two ends. CDR3 residues: CASSQEPQGIRETQYF. Here the CDR3 DNA reads TGCGCCAGCAGCCAAGAGCCACAAGGGATACGAGAGACCCAGTACTTC.

The chain carries TRBV27 and TRBJ2-1, with no clear D. This CDR3 has 15 amino acids. Trimming removed 2 bases at V and 4 bases at J, with 12 bases between. The germline V gene has CDR1 MNHEY and CDR2 SMNVEV (reference sequence). The CDR3 sequence is CASSLTDPPYNEQFF. CDR3 sequence (DNA): TGTGCCAGCAGTTTAACGGACCCCCCGTACAATGAGCAGTTCTTC.

V gene TRBV9 combines with J gene TRBJ1-6, with 7 bases fitting TRBD1. The CDR3 is made up of 16 amino acids. V lost 5 bases and J lost 7; bases outside the gene matches: 12. The germline V gene has CDR1 SGDLS and CDR2 YYNGEE. CDR3 sequence: CASSDFAGTENSPLHF. The CDR3, as DNA: TGTGCCAGCAGTGACTTTGCCGGGACAGAAAATTCACCCCTCCACTTT.

This clone was detected a few times. The gene calls are TRBV7-9 and TRBJ2-7; no reliable D call. Germline V gene lookup returns CDR1 SEHNR and CDR2 FQNEAQ (reference sequence). The CDR3 length is 11 residues. V lost 5 bases to trimming and J lost 5 bases, with 7 bases between them. The DNA for the CDR3 is TGTGCCAGCAGCATCCACGACGAGCAGTACTTC. Translation gives CASSIHDEQYF.

This clone turned up a few times. The V gene is TRBV7-9, the J gene TRBJ1-3, with 10 bases aligning to TRBD1. This CDR3 comprises 19 residues. The germline V gene has CDR1 SEHNR and CDR2 FQNEAQ (reference sequence). With V trimmed by 4 bases and J by 0 bases, 12 bases remained unmatched. The CDR3 DNA reads as TGTGCCAGCAGCTCGCCGGGACAGGGGCACCGCTACTCTGGAAACACCATATATTTT. Its protein product is CASSSPGQGHRYSGNTIYF.

V gene TRBV5-1 combines with J gene TRBJ2-1; 8 bases fit TRBD2. The germline CDR1 and CDR2 sequences are SGHRS and YFSETQ. This CDR3 has 15 amino acids. V shed 2 bases, J shed 7 bases, and the junction held 8 bases outside the gene matches. Written as DNA, the CDR3 is TGCGCCAGCAGCTTACCAACTAGCGGCGCGAATGAGCAGTTCTTC. Its protein product is CASSLPTSGANEQFF.

The rearrangement joins TRBV13 to TRBJ1-1, with D possibly matching TRBD1 (6 bases). V shed 7 bases and J shed 1 base, with 13 bases lying between them. The germline gives CDR1 PRHDT, CDR2 FYEKMQ (reference sequence). This CDR3 is 14 amino acids long. The CDR3 reads CASNTGTPNTEAFF. CDR3 nucleotides: TGTGCCAGCAATACCGGGACACCGAACACTGAAGCTTTCTTT. Full variable domain (missing parts from reference TRBV13 and TRBJ1-1): AAGVIQSPRHLIKEKRETATLKCYPIPRHDTVYWYQQGPGQDPQFLISFYEKMQSDKGSIPDRFSAQQFSDYHSELNMSSLELGDSALYFCASNTGTPNTEAFFGQGTRLTVV.

The rearrangement links TRBV6-5 to TRBJ2-1; 10 bases map to TRBD2. Germline values: CDR1 MNHEY, CDR2 SVGAGI. This CDR3 has 14 amino acids. V lost 2 bases to trimming and J lost 7 bases; unmatched junction nucleotides: 2. CDR3 coding DNA: TGTGCCAGCAGTTACGCTAGCGGGAGTAATGAGCAGTTCTTC. Translating it yields CASSYASGSNEQFF.

This chain uses TRBV28 with TRBJ1-1; a weak D match, TRBD1 (5 bases). The V gene's germline CDR1 is MDHEN and CDR2 SYDVKM. The CDR3 spans 15 residues. The germline V and J ends were trimmed by 4 bases and 0 bases, with 12 bases remaining between them. The CDR3 nucleotides read TGTGCCAGCAGTTCCACCTGGGACTTGAACACTGAAGCTTTCTTT. As protein: CASSSTWDLNTEAFF.

The chain is built from TRBV19 and TRBJ2-3; 12 bases align to TRBD2. The ends lost 3 bases at V and 3 bases at J; junction bases unmatched: 7. Germline loops: CDR1 LNHDA, CDR2 SQIVND (reference sequence). CDR3 size: 17 residues. In DNA, the CDR3 is TGTGCCAGTAGTATGGCTAGCGGGAGGGCTTGGACAGATACGCAGTATTTT. It is translated as CASSMASGRAWTDTQYF. Looking up the rest from reference TRBV19 and TRBJ2-3 gives the full variable domain: DGGITQSPKYLFRKEGQNVTLSCEQNLNHDAMYWYRQDPGQGLRLIYYSQIVNDFQKGDIAEGYSVSREKKESFPLTVTSAQKNPTAFYLCASSMASGRAWTDTQYFGPGTRLTVL.

This clone was seen only once. The rearrangement uses TRBV9 and TRBJ2-5, with D perhaps TRBD1 (6 bases). Germline V CDR1 and CDR2: SGDLS, YYNGEE. The V end lost 1 base, the J end lost 5 bases, and 12 bases lay between the germline ends. This CDR3 has 14 residues. CDR3 sequence: CASSVWGQGETQYF. CDR3 sequence (DNA): TGTGCCAGCAGCGTATGGGGGCAAGGGGAGACCCAGTACTTC.

The CDR3 reads CASSPSWADTQYF. The CDR3 DNA reads TGTGCCAGCTCACCAAGTTGGGCAGATACGCAGTATTTT. This chain links TRBV18 with TRBJ2-3; unclear D gene. Germline V gene data show CDR1 as KGHSH and CDR2 as LQKENI. Trimming took 2 bases from V and 4 from J, leaving 7 bases between them. The CDR3 loop spans 13 amino acids.

V and J are TRBV27 and TRBJ1-2; 9 bases match TRBD1. CDR3 length: 15 amino acids. The germline V gene has CDR1 MNHEY and CDR2 SMNVEV (reference sequence). Trimming cost V 4 bases and J 10 bases; bases outside gene matches: 13. The CDR3 bases are TGTGCCAGCAGTTCTACAGGGGGCGCGTTCGGTCTCTACACCTTC. Its protein product is CASSSTGGAFGLYTF.

The chain couples TRBV7-3 to TRBJ2-1, with 12 bases lining up with TRBD2. With V trimmed by 7 bases and J by 3 bases, 7 bases remained unmatched. This CDR3 is 16 amino acids long. Germline V gene sequence: CDR1 SGHTA, CDR2 FQGTGA. The CDR3 sequence is CASTSSSGRDYNEQFF. CDR3 DNA: TGTGCCAGCACATCCTCTAGCGGGAGGGACTACAATGAGCAGTTCTTC.

The chain combines TRBV9 with TRBJ2-7, with 9 bases identical to TRBD1. Germline-derived CDR1 and CDR2 are SGDLS and YYNGEE. The CDR3 contains 16 residues. V shed 0 bases and J 3 bases; nucleotides not matched to a gene: 7. The CDR3 DNA sequence: TGTGCCAGCAGCGTAGGTTCGGGACAGGGCCTCTACGAGCAGTACTTC. Its translation: CASSVGSGQGLYEQYF.

In DNA, the CDR3 is TGTGCCAGCAGCCCCGGGACTAGCCTGTTCTACGAGCAGTACTTC. The encoded protein is CASSPGTSLFYEQYF. This sequence joins TRBV5-6 and TRBJ2-7, with 9 bases aligning to TRBD2. Trimming cost V 4 bases and J 3 bases; bases outside gene matches: 8. CDR1 is SGHDT and CDR2 is YYEEEE in the germline V gene. The CDR3 is 15 residues long.

The V and J genes are TRBV5-6 and TRBJ2-1, with 7 positions matching TRBD1. Germline CDR1 reads SGHDT; CDR2 reads YYEEEE. V was clipped by 0 bases and J by 4 bases; unmatched bases: 7. The CDR3 spans 16 residues. CDR3 amino acids: CASSLGGTDLYNEQFF. The CDR3 DNA reads as TGTGCCAGCAGCTTGGGGGGGACAGACCTTTACAATGAGCAGTTCTTC.

The chain couples TRBV11-3 to TRBJ1-1; tentatively, D is TRBD1 (6 bases). Germline assignment: CDR1 SGHNT and CDR2 YENEEA. V shed 4 bases and J shed 6 bases, with 18 bases lying between them. The CDR3 covers 15 residues. CDR3 coding DNA: TGTGCCAGCAGCTCCCGGACAGTCAAGGCCTCTGAAGCTTTCTTT. It yields the protein CASSSRTVKASEAFF.

The chain carries TRBV15 and TRBJ2-1, with 7 bases identical to TRBD2. The germline V gene encodes CDR1 LNHNV and CDR2 YYDKDF (reference sequence). The CDR3 runs to 16 residues. J lost 5 bases, V lost 1 base, and 8 bases had no gene match. CDR3 residues: CATSRVRGGLNNEQFF. The DNA for the CDR3 is TGTGCCACCAGCAGAGTTCGCGGGGGTTTAAACAATGAGCAGTTCTTC. Based on the CDR3 plus reference TRBV15 and TRBJ2-1, the full variable domain is DAMVIQNPRYQVTQFGKPVTLSCSQTLNHNVMYWYQQKSSQAPKLLFHYYDKDFNNEADTPDNFQSRRPNTSFCFLDIRSPGLGDTAMYLCATSRVRGGLNNEQFFGPGTRLTVL.

The gene calls are TRBV27 and TRBJ2-1, with D possibly being TRBD2 (6 bases). V lost 3 bases and J lost 5, with 17 bases in between. From germline, CDR1 is MNHEY and CDR2 SMNVEV (reference sequence). The CDR3 spans 16 residues. CDR3 residues: CASSFVGGQVNNEQFF. DNA of the CDR3: TGTGCCAGCAGTTTTGTCGGGGGTCAGGTCAACAATGAGCAGTTCTTC.

The chain is built from TRBV10-3 and TRBJ2-7, with 8 bases identical to TRBD1. This CDR3 is 14 amino acids long. Germline V gene sequence: CDR1 ENHRY, CDR2 SYGVKD. J was trimmed by 6 bases and V by 0 bases; bases with no gene match: 4. CDR3 residues: CAISESTGGSEQYF. CDR3 bases: TGTGCCATCAGTGAGTCAACAGGGGGGAGCGAGCAGTACTTC.